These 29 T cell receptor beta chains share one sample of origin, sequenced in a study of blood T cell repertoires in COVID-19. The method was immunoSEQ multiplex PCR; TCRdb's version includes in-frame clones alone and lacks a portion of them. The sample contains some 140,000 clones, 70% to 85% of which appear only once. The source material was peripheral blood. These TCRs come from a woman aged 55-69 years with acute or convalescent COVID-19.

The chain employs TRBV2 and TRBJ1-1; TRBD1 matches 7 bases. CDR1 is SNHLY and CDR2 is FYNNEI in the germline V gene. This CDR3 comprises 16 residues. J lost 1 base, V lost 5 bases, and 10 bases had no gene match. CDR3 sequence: CASSSPRGQPNTEAFF. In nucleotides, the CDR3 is TGTGCCAGCAGTTCACCCAGGGGACAGCCGAACACTGAAGCTTTCTTT.

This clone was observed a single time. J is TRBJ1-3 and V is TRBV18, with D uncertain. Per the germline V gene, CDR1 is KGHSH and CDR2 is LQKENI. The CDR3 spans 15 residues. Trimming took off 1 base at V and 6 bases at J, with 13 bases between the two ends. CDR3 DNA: TGTGCCAGCTCACCACGTGGAGGGAGCGAAAACACCATATATTTT. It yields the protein CASSPRGGSENTIYF.

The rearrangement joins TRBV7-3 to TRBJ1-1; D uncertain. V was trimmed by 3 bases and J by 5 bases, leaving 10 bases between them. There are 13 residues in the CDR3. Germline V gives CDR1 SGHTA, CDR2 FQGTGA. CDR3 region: CASSFNQRTEAFF. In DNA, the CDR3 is TGTGCCAGCAGCTTCAACCAGAGGACTGAAGCTTTCTTT. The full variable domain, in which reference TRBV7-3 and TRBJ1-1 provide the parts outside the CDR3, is GAGVSQTPSNKVTEKGKYVELRCDPISGHTALYWYRQSLGQGPEFLIYFQGTGAADDSGLPNDRFFAVRPEGSVSTLKIQRTERGDSAVYLCASSFNQRTEAFFGQGTRLTVV.

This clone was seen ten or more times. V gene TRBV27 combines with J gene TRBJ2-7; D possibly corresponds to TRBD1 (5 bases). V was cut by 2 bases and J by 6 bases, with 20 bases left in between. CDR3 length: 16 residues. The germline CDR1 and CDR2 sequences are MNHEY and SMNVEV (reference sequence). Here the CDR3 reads CASSLAGTAPRGEQYF. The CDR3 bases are TGTGCCAGCAGTTTAGCCGGTACAGCTCCTAGGGGCGAGCAGTACTTC.

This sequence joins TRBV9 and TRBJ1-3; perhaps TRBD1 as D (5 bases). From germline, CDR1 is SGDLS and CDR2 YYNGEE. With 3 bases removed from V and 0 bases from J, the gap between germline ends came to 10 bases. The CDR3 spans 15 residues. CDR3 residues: CASSASTASGNTIYF. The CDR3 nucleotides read TGTGCCAGCAGCGCCTCGACAGCCTCTGGAAACACCATATATTTT. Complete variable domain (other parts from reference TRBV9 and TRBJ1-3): DSGVTQTPKHLITATGQRVTLRCSPRSGDLSVYWYQQSLDQGLQFLIQYYNGEERAKGNILERFSAQQFPDLHSELNLSSLELGDSALYFCASSASTASGNTIYFGEGSWLTVV.

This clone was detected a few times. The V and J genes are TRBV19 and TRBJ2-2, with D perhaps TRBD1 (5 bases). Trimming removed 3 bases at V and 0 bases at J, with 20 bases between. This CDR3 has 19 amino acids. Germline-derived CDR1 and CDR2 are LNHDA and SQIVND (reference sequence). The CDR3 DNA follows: TGTGCCAGTAGTATTGGTCGGTTGCAGGGTTCCTCGAACACCGGGGAGCTGTTTTTT. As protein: CASSIGRLQGSSNTGELFF.

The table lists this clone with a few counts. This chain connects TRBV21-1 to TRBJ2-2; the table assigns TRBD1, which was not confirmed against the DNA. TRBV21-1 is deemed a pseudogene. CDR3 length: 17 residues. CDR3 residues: CASSKEGTGGDTGELFF. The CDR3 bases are TGTGCCAGCAGCAAAGAAGGGACAGGGGGTGACACCGGGGAGCTGTTTTTT.

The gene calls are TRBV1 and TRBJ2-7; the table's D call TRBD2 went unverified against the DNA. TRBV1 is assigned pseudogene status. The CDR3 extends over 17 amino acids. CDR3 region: CTSSPILSCRRTYEQYF. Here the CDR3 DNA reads TGCACCAGCAGCCCTATACTGTCGTGCAGGAGGACCTACGAGCAGTACTTC.

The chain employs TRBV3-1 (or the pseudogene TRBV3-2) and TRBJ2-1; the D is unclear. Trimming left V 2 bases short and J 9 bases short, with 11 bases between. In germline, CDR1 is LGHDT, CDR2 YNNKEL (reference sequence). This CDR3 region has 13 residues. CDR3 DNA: TGTGCCAGCAGCCAAATCGGCCGCGGTGAGCAGTTCTTC. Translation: CASSQIGRGEQFF.

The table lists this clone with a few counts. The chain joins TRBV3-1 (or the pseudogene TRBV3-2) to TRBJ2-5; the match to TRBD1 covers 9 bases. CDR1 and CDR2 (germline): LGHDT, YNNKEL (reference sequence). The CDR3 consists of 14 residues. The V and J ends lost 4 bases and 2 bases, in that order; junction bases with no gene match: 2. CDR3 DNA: TGTGCCAGCAGCCCGGGACAGGGACAAGAGACCCAGTACTTC. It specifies CASSPGQGQETQYF.

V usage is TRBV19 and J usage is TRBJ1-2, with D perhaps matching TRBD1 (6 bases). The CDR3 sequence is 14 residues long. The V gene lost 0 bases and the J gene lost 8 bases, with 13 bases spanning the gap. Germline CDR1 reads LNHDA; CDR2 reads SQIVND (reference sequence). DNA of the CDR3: TGTGCCAGTAGTATAGATCCAGTAGGGGGAGGCTACACCTTC. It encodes CASSIDPVGGGYTF.

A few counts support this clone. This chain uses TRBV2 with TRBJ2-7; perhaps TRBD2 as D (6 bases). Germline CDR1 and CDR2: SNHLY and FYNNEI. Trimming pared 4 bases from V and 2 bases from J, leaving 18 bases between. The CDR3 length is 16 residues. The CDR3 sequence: CASSVGEGGVTYEQYF. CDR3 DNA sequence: TGTGCCAGCAGTGTCGGAGAAGGCGGGGTGACCTACGAGCAGTACTTC. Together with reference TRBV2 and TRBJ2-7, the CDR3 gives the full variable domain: EPEVTQTPSHQVTQMGQEVILRCVPISNHLYFYWYRQILGQKVEFLVSFYNNEISEKSEIFDDQFSVERPDGSNFTLKIRSTKLEDSAMYFCASSVGEGGVTYEQYFGPGTRLTVT.

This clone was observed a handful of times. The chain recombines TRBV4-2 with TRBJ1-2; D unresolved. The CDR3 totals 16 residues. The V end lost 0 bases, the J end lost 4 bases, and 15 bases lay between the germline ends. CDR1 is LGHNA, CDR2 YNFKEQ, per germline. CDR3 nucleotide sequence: TGTGCCAGCAGCCAAGATAGAGGCGCCAGCCTCTATGGCTACACCTTC. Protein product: CASSQDRGASLYGYTF.

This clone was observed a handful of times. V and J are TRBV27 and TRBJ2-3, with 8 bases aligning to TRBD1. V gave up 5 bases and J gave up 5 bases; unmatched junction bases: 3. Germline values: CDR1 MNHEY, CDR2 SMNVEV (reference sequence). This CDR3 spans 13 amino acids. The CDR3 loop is CASSVDRGDTQYF. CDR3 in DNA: TGTGCCAGCAGTGTAGACAGGGGAGATACGCAGTATTTT.

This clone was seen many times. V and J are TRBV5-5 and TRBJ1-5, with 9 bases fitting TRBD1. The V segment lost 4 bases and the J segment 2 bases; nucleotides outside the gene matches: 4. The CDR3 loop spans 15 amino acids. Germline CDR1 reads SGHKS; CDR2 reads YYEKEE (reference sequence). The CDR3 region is CASSLTGGRNQPQHF. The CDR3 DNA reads TGTGCCAGCAGCCTCACAGGGGGCCGCAATCAGCCCCAGCATTTT.

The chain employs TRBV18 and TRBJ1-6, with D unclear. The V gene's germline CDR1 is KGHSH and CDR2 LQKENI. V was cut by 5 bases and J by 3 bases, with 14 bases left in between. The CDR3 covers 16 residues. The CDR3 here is CASSDQAADYNSPLHF. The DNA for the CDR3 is TGTGCCAGCTCAGACCAAGCGGCCGACTATAATTCACCCCTCCACTTT.

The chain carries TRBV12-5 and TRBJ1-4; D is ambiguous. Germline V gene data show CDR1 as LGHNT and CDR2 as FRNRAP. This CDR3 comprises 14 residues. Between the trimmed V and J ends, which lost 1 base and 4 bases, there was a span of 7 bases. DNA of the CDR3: TGTGCTAGTGGTTTGGGGCAGTTTAATGAAAAACTGTTTTTT. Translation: CASGLGQFNEKLFF.

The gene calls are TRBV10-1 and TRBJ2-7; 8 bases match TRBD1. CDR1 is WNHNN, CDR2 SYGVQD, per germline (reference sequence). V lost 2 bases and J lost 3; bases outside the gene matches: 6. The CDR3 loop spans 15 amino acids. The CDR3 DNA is TGCGCCAGCAGTGAGCGTGGGACAGGCCGCTACGAGCAGTACTTC. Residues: CASSERGTGRYEQYF.

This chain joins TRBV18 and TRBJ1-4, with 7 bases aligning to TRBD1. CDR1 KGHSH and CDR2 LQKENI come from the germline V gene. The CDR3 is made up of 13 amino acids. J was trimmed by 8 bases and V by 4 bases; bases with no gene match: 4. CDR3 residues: CASSQGAEEKLFF. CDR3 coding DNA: TGTGCCAGCTCACAGGGGGCAGAAGAAAAACTGTTTTTT.

Written as DNA, the CDR3 is TGTGCCAGCAGCGTAGGCGCTAGCGGGGACCAAGAGACCCAGTACTTC. Translated: CASSVGASGDQETQYF. V usage is TRBV9 and J usage is TRBJ2-5, with 9 bases matching TRBD2. The length of the CDR3 is 16 residues. Germline CDR1 reads SGDLS; CDR2 reads YYNGEE. Trimming at V came to 0 bases and at J to 0 bases, leaving 3 bases not matched to a gene.

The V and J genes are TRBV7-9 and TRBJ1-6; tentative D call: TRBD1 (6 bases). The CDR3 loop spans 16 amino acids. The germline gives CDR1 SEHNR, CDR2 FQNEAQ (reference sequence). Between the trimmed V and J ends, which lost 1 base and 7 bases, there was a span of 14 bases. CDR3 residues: CASSLGSGQTNSPLHF. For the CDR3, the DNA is TGTGCCAGCAGCTTAGGGTCAGGACAGACCAATTCACCCCTCCACTTT.

The CDR3 DNA reads TGTGCCAGCAGCCCAGGGACAGAGAACACTGAAGCTTTCTTT. Residues: CASSPGTENTEAFF. This sequence joins TRBV7-6 and TRBJ1-1; 7 bases match TRBD1. V shed 5 bases and J 1 base; nucleotides not matched to a gene: 4. There are 14 residues in the CDR3. CDR1 and CDR2 (germline): SGHVS, FNYEAQ.

CDR3 DNA: TGTGCCAGCAGCCCATATCGGACAGGGACCATGAACACTGAAGCTTTCTTT. Translated: CASSPYRTGTMNTEAFF. The chain is built from TRBV3-1 (or the pseudogene TRBV3-2) and TRBJ1-1; 8 bases align to TRBD1. Looked up from germline, CDR1 is LGHDT and CDR2 is YNNKEL (reference sequence). The length of the CDR3 is 17 residues. The V and J ends lost 4 bases and 0 bases, in that order; junction bases with no gene match: 10.

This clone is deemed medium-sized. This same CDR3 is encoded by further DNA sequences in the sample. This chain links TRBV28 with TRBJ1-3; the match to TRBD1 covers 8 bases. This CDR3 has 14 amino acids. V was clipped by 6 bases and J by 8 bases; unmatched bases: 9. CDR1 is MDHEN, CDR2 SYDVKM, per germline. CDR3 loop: CASSRGQGRDTIYF. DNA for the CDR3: TGTGCCAGCAGCAGAGGACAGGGCCGGGACACCATATATTTT.

DNA of the CDR3: TGTGCCACCTCGGCCACAGGGGTAAGTCAGCCCCAGCATTTT. This sequence encodes CATSATGVSQPQHF. The chain combines TRBV19 with TRBJ1-5; 7 positions agree with TRBD1. Germline CDR1 and CDR2: LNHDA and SQIVND (reference sequence). This CDR3 has 14 residues. Trimming took 10 bases from V and 6 from J; bases not matched to a gene: 12.

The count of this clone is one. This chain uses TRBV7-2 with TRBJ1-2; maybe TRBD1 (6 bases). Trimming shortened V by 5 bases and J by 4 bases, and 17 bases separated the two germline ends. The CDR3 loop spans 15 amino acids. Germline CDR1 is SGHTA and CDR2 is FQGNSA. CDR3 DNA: TGTGCCAGCAGCCCAGACAGGAAGGGGCGCTATGGCTACACCTTC. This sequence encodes CASSPDRKGRYGYTF.

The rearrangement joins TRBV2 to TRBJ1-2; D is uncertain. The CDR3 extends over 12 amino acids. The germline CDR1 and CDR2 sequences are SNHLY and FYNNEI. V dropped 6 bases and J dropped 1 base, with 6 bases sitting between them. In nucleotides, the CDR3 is TGTGCCAGCAGCGAGCTTAACTATGGCTACACCTTC. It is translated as CASSELNYGYTF.

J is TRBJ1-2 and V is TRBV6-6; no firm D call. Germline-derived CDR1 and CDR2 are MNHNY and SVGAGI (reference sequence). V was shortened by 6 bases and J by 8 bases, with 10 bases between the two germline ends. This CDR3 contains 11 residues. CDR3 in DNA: TGTGCCAGCAGGGTTCTGCAGGGCTACACCTTC. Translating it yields CASRVLQGYTF.

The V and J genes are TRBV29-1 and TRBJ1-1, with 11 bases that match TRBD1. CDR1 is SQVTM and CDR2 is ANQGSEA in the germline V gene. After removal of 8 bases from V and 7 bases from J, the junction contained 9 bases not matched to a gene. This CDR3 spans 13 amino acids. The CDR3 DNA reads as TGCAGCCCCTACGCGGGGACAGGGGGTGAAGCTTTCTTT. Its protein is CSPYAGTGGEAFF.